This section outlines one T cell receptor (beta chain) sequence together with its context. Data came from immunoSEQ multiplex PCR; TCRdb stores just in-frame clones and leaves some out. The repertoire holds around 230,000 clones, with over 80% as singletons. This entry is derived from a study of blood T cell repertoires in COVID-19. The wider study: The cDNA or gDNA used as material had been derived from T cells, B-cell-depleted T cells, or PBMCs.

Germline CDR1 is PRHDT and CDR2 is FYEKMQ (reference sequence). Trimming took off 8 bases at V and 1 base at J, with 12 bases between the two ends. The CDR3 is made up of 14 amino acids. The study drew participants aged about 18 to 89 years from roughly 25 US areas. Cohorts were based on clinical histories the participants reported. V usage is TRBV13 and J usage is TRBJ1-5; D is ambiguous. Sequences were obtained from PBMCs or T cells enriched from blood (not recorded which). This clonotype originated in a man younger than 35 with acute COVID-19. The CDR3 DNA follows: TGTGCCAGCCGTACGGCAGGAAGCAATCAGCCCCAGCATTTT. It translates to CASRTAGSNQPQHF.